The clone carrying this TCR beta chain was counted a single time. Its antigen is currently unknown. About 0.5 to 1 ug RNA was reverse transcribed with random hexamers. By means of immunoSEQ multiplex PCR, TCR beta CDR3 spanning 54 Vbeta and 13 Jbeta underwent amplification. TCRdb itself ran the immunoSEQ multiplex PCR reads through MiXCR, one entry per CDR3 protein. The sample comprises some 300,000 distinct CDR3 sequences, 65% to 90% of which are singletons, and around 0.22% rests with the top ten. These data originate in a study of CD8 T cells in Susac syndrome. Study-level results: It was acknowledged in the study that its TCR sequencing and HLA analysis involved a relatively small number of individuals.

The germline gives CDR1 SGHDT, CDR2 YYEEEE. V was pared by 0 bases and J by 1 base, with 5 bases of the junction left unmatched. The CDR3 sequence is 16 residues long. What was sequenced was CD8+ T cells from PBMCs. The chain uses TRBV5-6 and TRBJ1-1; 8 bases agree with TRBD1. The receptor was isolated from a human donor with multiple sclerosis. CDR3: CASSLAGRGPNTEAFF. CDR3 DNA: TGTGCCAGCAGCTTGGCGGGCAGGGGGCCGAACACTGAAGCTTTCTTT.